This T cell receptor beta chain was sequenced for a study of Graves' ophthalmopathy and Graves' hyperthyroidism. Broader study findings: Most expanded clonotypes from thyroid (those above 0.001 frequency) were also found in blood.

The germline V gene encodes CDR1 MNHNS and CDR2 SASEGT. The CDR3 length is 18 residues. Germline trimming cut 3 bases from V and 5 bases from J; bases unmatched to any gene: 15. On this clonotype: Antigen unknown.

The study amplified TCR beta CDR3 regions using RNA transcripts. HTBI-primed first-round RT-PCR preceded second-round multiplex PCR. TCRdb re-called the multiplex PCR reads with MiXCR, one entry per CDR3 protein. The sample includes around 400,000 distinct CDR3 sequences, roughly 21% of them seen just once. The sequencing sample was made of peripheral blood. The chain recombines TRBV6-1 with TRBJ2-5, with 10 bases lining up with TRBD2. The sequence came from a woman between 18 and 30 years old with stable Graves' hyperthyroidism. As DNA, the CDR3 is TGTGCCAGCAGTGATACGGGACTAGCGATACGGCCCGTGGAGACCCAGTACTTC. As protein: CASSDTGLAIRPVETQYF.